The sequence of this T cell receptor (beta chain) was determined in a study of OX40 agonist ivuxolimab in advanced cancers. In the case of this clone: Antigen unknown.

TCRdb's table, derived via immunoSEQ multiplex PCR, lists solely in-frame clones and lacks some. Of some 42,000 clones listed, 85% to 90% are singletons. Germline V gives CDR1 LNHDA, CDR2 SQIVND (reference sequence). The CDR3 consists of 15 residues. V was pared by 8 bases and J by 5 bases, with 11 bases of the junction left unmatched. Notes on the study in general: Clonal expansion was seen in CD4+ and CD8+ blood T cells by week 6 at 0.1 to 3.0 mg/kg. Some patients without response likewise showed low normalized clonal expansion. Among patients with partial responses at 0.1-3.0 mg/kg, clonal expansion was among the lowest.

This clonotype originated in an adult with an advanced solid tumor such as melanoma, head and neck, liver or kidney cancer. Sequencing was performed on CD4+ or CD8+ T cells sorted from blood, taken in a trial of the OX40 agonist ivuxolimab. The chain has TRBV19 and TRBJ2-5; TRBD1 matches at 10 bases. CDR3 nucleotides: TGTGCCAGTGGCACCGGGACAGGGGTCTTTGAGACCCAGTACTTC. It yields the protein CASGTGTGVFETQYF.